Detailed here is one TCR beta chain. Its antigen is not identified. The data derive from a study of PD-1 blockade in classical Hodgkin lymphoma. Study summary: Patients were given intravenous nivolumab, 3 mg/kg, every 2 weeks.

Libraries were prepared by immunoSEQ multiplex PCR; TCRdb keeps only in-frame clonotypes and omits some of them. The sample includes fewer than 35,000 clones, 81% of them seen just once. Study observations and caveats: By cycle point C4D1, TCR diversity had risen significantly in CD4+ cells (but not CD8+ cells).

Sample time point: cycle 4 day 1 (C4D1), after more than five weeks of nivolumab. No patient escaped relapse after autologous stem cell transplantation, and brentuximab vedotin exposure varied. The specimen comprised peripheral blood mononuclear cells (PBMCs), sampled before the fourth cycle of nivolumab. The sequence was obtained from a human donor with classical Hodgkin lymphoma.

This chain's CDR3 is CASSMLAGGPGGELFF. CDR3 coding DNA: TGCGCCAGCAGCATGCTAGCGGGAGGGCCCGGCGGGGAGCTGTTTTTT. The J gene is TRBJ2-2, the V gene TRBV5-1, with 12 bases identical to TRBD2. The CDR3 length is 16 residues. Trimming cost V 4 bases and J 7 bases; bases outside gene matches: 8. Germline V gene sequence: CDR1 SGHRS, CDR2 YFSETQ.